This T cell receptor beta chain was sequenced for a study of blood T cell repertoires in COVID-19 (TCRdb year 2020). Regarding the study in general: The collaborator samples originated in the United States, Italy and Spain and spanned the acute and convalescent phases of COVID-19. The prospective study material was composed of cDNA or gDNA derived from T cells, B-cell-depleted T cells, or PBMCs. Subjects who had been exposed to COVID-19, were actively infected with it, or had recovered from it provided the deeply sampled blood TCRbeta repertoires that made up the dataset. Samples came from the ongoing ImmuneRACE study (first 160 participants) plus 1,254 subjects from 6 global collaborators. The repertoires were made available in a free public database intended to serve as a resource for research on the immune response to SARS-CoV-2. Where available, HLA class I and class II types were taken from metadata supplied by the sample provider and were not determined by assay-based typing. A de-identified subject ID, COVID-19 status, age in years and sex were almost always included in the sample metadata.

V is pared back by 0 bases and J by 0 bases, with 21 bases lying between the germline termini. As encoded in the germline V gene, CDR1 is SGHNT while CDR2 is YENEEA. From its cysteine to its phenylalanine, the CDR3 spans 20 amino acids. Only CDR3 DNA is held: 60 bases, read in frame from base 1. Each collaborating institution followed its own protocols to collect whole blood in K2EDTA tubes. For TCRbeta analysis, collaborators shipped samples as frozen whole blood, isolated PBMCs, or DNA extracted from either of those sample types. TCRbeta CDR3 regions were amplified from genomic DNA by means of the immunoSEQ Assay, a bias-controlled multiplex PCR. The published analysis was carried out like this. Nucleated cell counts per sample were estimated from amplification of reference gene primers within the assay. Sequence reads were collapsed and filtered to measure the absolute abundance of every unique TCRbeta CDR3 rearrangement. For each sample, productive Simpson clonality was calculated as the square root of Simpson's diversity index over productive rearrangements. In TCRdb, the immuneACCESS table is reduced to in-frame sequences with V and J assigned. These tables do not hold every clone; where another copy was compared, an unresolved V gene accounts for under half, and the others remain unexplained. V and J calls and clone size are those listed in that table; D and trimming were worked out from the DNA. The sample yields under 250,000 clones; roughly nine tenths were counted once. The top ten hold approximately 1.2% of the sample.

General findings and caveats noted by the study authors: The quantity of clinical and demographic metadata differed by source and by participant and was supplied without curation.

Comments on this clone: Its antigen remains unidentified. Base qualities were left out, and no much larger clone turns up one base away.

What was sequenced was peripheral blood. The TCR sequence derives from a man aged 25-40 years with acute or convalescent COVID-19. The sequence links TRBV11-3 to TRBJ1-3; no D segment can be confidently identified. The nucleotide sequence is TGTGCCAGCAGCTTAGACCATCTAGGTTTCTTCTCTAGCTCTGGAAACACCATATATTTT. This sequence encodes CASSLDHLGFFSSSGNTIYF.